The 13 T cell receptor beta chains below all came from one sample that was sequenced in a study of Graves' ophthalmopathy and Graves' hyperthyroidism. RNA transcripts yielded amplified TCR beta CDR3 regions. First-round RT-PCR relied on HTBI primers, and a second-round multiplex PCR came next. One entry per CDR3 protein, called by TCRdb with MiXCR from the multiplex PCR reads. This sample carries about 220,000 distinct CDR3 sequences, 20% to 25% of them seen once, and the ten largest clones take 35% to 55%. The sample comprised peripheral blood. The receptors originated from a woman in her forties or fifties with Graves' ophthalmopathy.

Concerning this clonotype: A much larger clone differs by one base, so this may be a read error. The chain joins TRBV19 to TRBJ1-5; D is unresolved. V was shortened by 6 bases and J by 2 bases, with 14 bases between the two germline ends. The CDR3 runs to 15 residues. CDR1 and CDR2 from the germline V gene are LNHDA and SQIVND (reference sequence). CDR3 coding DNA: TGTGCCAGTAGGTATGTCCTTGGGGGCAATCAGCCCCAGCATTTT. This gives the protein CASRYVLGGNQPQHF.

This clonotype has more than one count but fewer than ten. This rearrangement joins TRBV24-1 to TRBJ2-4; a weak D match, TRBD1 (7 bases). Germline V gene sequence: CDR1 KGHDR, CDR2 SFDVKD. The CDR3 contains 17 residues. V was clipped by 4 bases and J by 1 base, with 16 bases between them. The CDR3 protein is CATSDHTGDSAKNIQYF. CDR3 in DNA: TGTGCCACCAGTGACCACACAGGGGACTCCGCCAAAAACATTCAGTACTTC.

This clonotype appeared many times. The V gene is TRBV4-1, the J gene TRBJ1-1; no definite D call. Trimming left V 0 bases short and J 0 bases short, with 8 bases between. The CDR3 length is 15 residues. Germline V gene data show CDR1 as MGHRA and CDR2 as YSYEKL. The CDR3, as DNA: TGCGCCAGCAGCCAAGAAGAGCGACTGAACACTGAAGCTTTCTTT. Encoded protein: CASSQEERLNTEAFF.

This clonotype occurred many times. The rearrangement links TRBV7-2 to TRBJ2-7; 7 positions agree with TRBD2. CDR3 length: 15 amino acids. V was clipped by 5 bases and J by 2 bases; unmatched bases: 9. Germline CDR1 SGHTA, CDR2 FQGNSA. The CDR3 is CASSARLAEAYEQYF. CDR3 DNA sequence: TGTGCCAGCAGCGCGAGACTAGCCGAGGCCTACGAGCAGTACTTC.

The chain combines TRBV6-1 with TRBJ1-4; D might be TRBD1 (6 bases). The CDR3 covers 13 residues. From germline, CDR1 is MNHNS and CDR2 SASEGT. Deletions cut 4 bases from V and 8 bases from J, with 11 bases between. The CDR3, as DNA: TGTGCCAGCAGTGGTGGGGGGCGGGAAAAACTGTTTTTT. This encodes CASSGGGREKLFF.

V and J are TRBV12-3 or TRBV12-4 and TRBJ1-2; D is unclear. The CDR3 spans 13 residues. Trimming took off 5 bases at V and 8 bases at J, with 15 bases between the two ends. CDR3 nucleotides: TGTGCCAGCAGTACGACCGGGCTCCGGGGCTACACCTTC. It specifies CASSTTGLRGYTF.

This clonotype was found many times. This chain joins TRBV5-1 and TRBJ2-7; TRBD2 matches 7 bases. The CDR3 extends over 14 amino acids. Trimming cost V 7 bases and J 2 bases; bases outside gene matches: 9. Germline V CDR1 and CDR2: SGHRS, YFSETQ. The CDR3 loop reads CASSSGMGAYEQYF. The CDR3 DNA follows: TGCGCCAGCTCGAGCGGGATGGGTGCCTACGAGCAGTACTTC. Complete variable domain (other parts from reference TRBV5-1 and TRBJ2-7): KAGVTQTPRYLIKTRGQQVTLSCSPISGHRSVSWYQQTPGQGLQFLFEYFSETQRNKGNFPGRFSGRQFSNSRSEMNVSTLELGDSALYLCASSSGMGAYEQYFGPGTRLTVT.

CDR3 coding DNA: TGTGCCAGCAGCTTAGCGGGGGGCGCGCTCGAGCAGTACTTC. This translates into CASSLAGGALEQYF. This chain joins TRBV7-2 and TRBJ2-7; TRBD1 or TRBD2 may be the D gene (6 bases each). Per germline, CDR1 SGHTA and CDR2 FQGNSA. The CDR3 spans 14 residues. Trimming cost V 0 bases and J 6 bases, with 12 bases left between them.

For this clonotype: A read error is possible here, since a much larger clone lies one base away. The chain carries TRBV7-9 and TRBJ1-1; D is uncertain. The germline V gene has CDR1 SEHNR and CDR2 FQNEAQ (reference sequence). Trimming took 3 bases from V and 4 from J, leaving 9 bases between them. This CDR3 has 13 amino acids. The CDR3 spells CASSFVLGTEAFF. In DNA, the CDR3 is TGTGCCAGCAGCTTCGTCTTGGGCACTGAAGCTTTCTTT.

This clonotype has a handful of counts. The gene calls are TRBV5-1 and TRBJ1-3, with D possibly TRBD1 on 5 matching bases. The germline V gene has CDR1 SGHRS and CDR2 YFSETQ. This CDR3 comprises 11 residues. V was trimmed by 6 bases and J by 8 bases, leaving 9 bases between them. CDR3 sequence: CASNGGDTIYF. DNA for the CDR3: TGCGCCAGCAACGGGGGGGACACCATATATTTT.

This clonotype was detected ten times or more. The CDR3 bases are TGTGCCAGCACTTCCCCAGGGAGGTACATTCAGTACTTC. This encodes CASTSPGRYIQYF. J is TRBJ2-4 and V is TRBV6-5; weak D call: TRBD2 (6 bases). The V gene's germline CDR1 is MNHEY and CDR2 SVGAGI. The length of the CDR3 is 13 residues. Trimming removed 7 bases from V and 8 bases from J, with 15 bases in between.

The CDR3 nucleotides are TGTGCCAGCTCACCACGGGGGGTGGGCCCCTACGAGCAGTACTTC. Translating it yields CASSPRGVGPYEQYF. V gene TRBV18 combines with J gene TRBJ2-7, with a weak D call TRBD2 (6 bases). This CDR3 is built from 15 residues. CDR1 and CDR2 (germline): KGHSH, LQKENI. V lost 1 base, J lost 2 bases, and 12 bases lay in between. The variable domain in full, with the rest retrieved from reference TRBV18 and TRBJ2-7, is NAGVMQNPRHLVRRRGQEARLRCSPMKGHSHVYWYRQLPEEGLKFMVYLQKENIIDESGMPKERFSAEFPKEGPSILRIQQVVRGDSAAYFCASSPRGVGPYEQYFGPGTRLTVT.

This clonotype was counted ten times or more. The chain joins TRBV19 to TRBJ2-5; D gene unclear. The CDR3 is 13 residues long. Trimming removed 1 base from V and 3 bases from J, with 6 bases in between. Germline values: CDR1 LNHDA, CDR2 SQIVND (reference sequence). CDR3 DNA sequence: TGTGCCAGTAGTATAGGACTCGAAGAGACCCAGTACTTC. This gives the protein CASSIGLEETQYF.